The clone carrying this TCR beta chain was seen a single time. These data come from a study of long-term antiretroviral therapy in people with HIV. V lost 4 bases and J lost 4, with 14 bases in between. CDR1 is SGDLS, CDR2 YYNGEE, per germline. CDR3 size: 14 residues. With survey level as its setting, the immunoSEQ assay was v3.0. The data were produced by immunoSEQ multiplex PCR, yet TCRdb's version contains in-frame clones alone and is incomplete. The profile shows over 25,000 clones, around nine tenths of them singletons. This clonotype was sampled from a woman younger than 30 with HIV. This specimen consisted of unsorted PBMCs, obtained 0.5 years after starting antiretroviral therapy. This chain joins TRBV9 and TRBJ1-1; D not certain. The CDR3, as DNA: TGTGCCAGCAGCCCGGGGATTAGGAGCACTGAAGCTTTCTTT. It translates to CASSPGIRSTEAFF.